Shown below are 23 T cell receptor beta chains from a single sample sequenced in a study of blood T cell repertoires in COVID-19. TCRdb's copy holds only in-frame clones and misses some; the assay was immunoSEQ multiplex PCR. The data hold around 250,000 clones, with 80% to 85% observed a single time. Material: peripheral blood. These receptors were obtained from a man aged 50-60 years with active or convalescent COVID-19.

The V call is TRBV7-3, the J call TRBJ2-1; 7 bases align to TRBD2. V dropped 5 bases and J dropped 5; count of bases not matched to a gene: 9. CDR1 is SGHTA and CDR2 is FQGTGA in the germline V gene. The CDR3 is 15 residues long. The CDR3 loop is CASSPRPGTNNEQFF. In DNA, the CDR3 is TGTGCCAGCAGCCCACGCCCAGGGACTAACAATGAGCAGTTCTTC.

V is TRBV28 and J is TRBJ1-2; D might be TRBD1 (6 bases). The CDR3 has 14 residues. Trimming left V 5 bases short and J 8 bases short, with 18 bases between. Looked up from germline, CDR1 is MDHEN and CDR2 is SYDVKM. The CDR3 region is CASSPPTGIQGYTF. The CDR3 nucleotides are TGTGCCAGCAGTCCACCTACAGGGATTCAGGGCTACACCTTC.

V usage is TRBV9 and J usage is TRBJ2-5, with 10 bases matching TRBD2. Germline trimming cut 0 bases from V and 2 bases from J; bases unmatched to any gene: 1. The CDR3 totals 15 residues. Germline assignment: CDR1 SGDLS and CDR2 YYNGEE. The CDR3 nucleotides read TGTGCCAGCAGCGTAGCGGGACTAGCGCAAGAGACCCAGTACTTC. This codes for CASSVAGLAQETQYF.

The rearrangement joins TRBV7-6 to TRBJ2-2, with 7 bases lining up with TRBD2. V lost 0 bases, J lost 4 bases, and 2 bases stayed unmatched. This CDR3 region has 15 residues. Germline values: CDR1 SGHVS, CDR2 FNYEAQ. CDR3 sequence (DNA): TGTGCCAGCAGCTTAGCTTCGGGGGGCACCGGGGAGCTGTTTTTT. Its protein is CASSLASGGTGELFF. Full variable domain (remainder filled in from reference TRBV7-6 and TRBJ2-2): GAGVSQSPRYKVTKRGQDVALRCDPISGHVSLYWYRQALGQGPEFLTYFNYEAQQDKSGLPNDRFSAERPEGSISTLTIQRTEQRDSAMYRCASSLASGGTGELFFGEGSRLTVL.

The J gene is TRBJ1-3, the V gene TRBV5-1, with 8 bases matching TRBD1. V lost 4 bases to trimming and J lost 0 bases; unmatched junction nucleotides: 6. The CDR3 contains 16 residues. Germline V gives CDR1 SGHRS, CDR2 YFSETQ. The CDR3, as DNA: TGCGCCAGCAGCCTGGGACAGGTCCCCTCTGGAAACACCATATATTTT. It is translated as CASSLGQVPSGNTIYF. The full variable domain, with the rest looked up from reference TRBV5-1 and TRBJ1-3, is KAGVTQTPRYLIKTRGQQVTLSCSPISGHRSVSWYQQTPGQGLQFLFEYFSETQRNKGNFPGRFSGRQFSNSRSEMNVSTLELGDSALYLCASSLGQVPSGNTIYFGEGSWLTVV.

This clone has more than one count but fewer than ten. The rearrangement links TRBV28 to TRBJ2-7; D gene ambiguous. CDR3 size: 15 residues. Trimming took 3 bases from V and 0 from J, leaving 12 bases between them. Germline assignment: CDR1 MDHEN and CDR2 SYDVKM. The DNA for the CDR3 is TGTGCCAGCAGTTTTCCGGCAGCTAGCTCCTACGAGCAGTACTTC. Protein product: CASSFPAASSYEQYF.

CDR3 coding DNA: TGTGCCAGCAGCCTTGACAGATACAATGAGCAGTTCTTC. Protein sequence: CASSLDRYNEQFF. The chain carries TRBV5-6 and TRBJ2-1; TRBD1 is a possible D gene (5 bases). Between the trimmed V and J ends, which lost 4 bases and 4 bases, there was a span of 9 bases. This CDR3 has 13 amino acids. CDR1 is SGHDT and CDR2 is YYEEEE in the germline V gene.

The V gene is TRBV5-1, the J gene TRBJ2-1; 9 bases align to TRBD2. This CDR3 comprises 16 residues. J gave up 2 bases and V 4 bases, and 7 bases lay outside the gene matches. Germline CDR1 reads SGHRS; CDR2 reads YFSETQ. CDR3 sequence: CASSNELAGAYNEQFF. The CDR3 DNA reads TGCGCCAGCAGCAACGAACTAGCGGGCGCCTACAATGAGCAGTTCTTC.

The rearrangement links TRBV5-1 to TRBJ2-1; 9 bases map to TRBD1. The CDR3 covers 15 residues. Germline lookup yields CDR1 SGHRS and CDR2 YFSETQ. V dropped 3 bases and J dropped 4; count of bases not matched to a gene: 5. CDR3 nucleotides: TGCGCCAGCAGCTCCGGGACAGGGTTTTACAATGAGCAGTTCTTC. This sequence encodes CASSSGTGFYNEQFF.

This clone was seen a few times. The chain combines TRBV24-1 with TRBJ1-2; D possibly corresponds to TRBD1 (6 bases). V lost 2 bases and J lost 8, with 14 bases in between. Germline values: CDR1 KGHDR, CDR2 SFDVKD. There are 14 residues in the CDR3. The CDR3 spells CATSDSQGREGYTF. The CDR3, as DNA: TGTGCCACCAGTGATTCACAGGGAAGGGAGGGCTACACCTTC.

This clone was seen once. The CDR3 DNA sequence: TGTGCCAGCAGCCCCGGGAGCCTGATTACCGGGGAGCTGTTTTTT. Protein: CASSPGSLITGELFF. The V call is TRBV9, the J call TRBJ2-2; the D gene is possibly TRBD2 (6 bases). The CDR3 length is 15 residues. V was trimmed by 4 bases and J by 5 bases, leaving 15 bases between them. Germline-derived CDR1 and CDR2 are SGDLS and YYNGEE. The whole variable domain, filled in from reference TRBV9 and TRBJ2-2, reads DSGVTQTPKHLITATGQRVTLRCSPRSGDLSVYWYQQSLDQGLQFLIQYYNGEERAKGNILERFSAQQFPDLHSELNLSSLELGDSALYFCASSPGSLITGELFFGEGSRLTVL.

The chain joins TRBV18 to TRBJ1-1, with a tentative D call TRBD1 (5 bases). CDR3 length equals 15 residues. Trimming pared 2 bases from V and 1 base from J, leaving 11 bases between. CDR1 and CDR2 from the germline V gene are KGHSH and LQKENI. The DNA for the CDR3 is TGTGCCAGCTCACCATCCAGCAGGGAGAACACTGAAGCTTTCTTT. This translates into CASSPSSRENTEAFF.

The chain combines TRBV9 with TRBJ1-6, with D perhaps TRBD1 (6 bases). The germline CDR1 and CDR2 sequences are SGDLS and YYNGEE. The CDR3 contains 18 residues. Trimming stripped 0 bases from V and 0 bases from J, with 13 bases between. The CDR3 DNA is TGTGCCAGCAGCGTAGATTCAGGGGCAAGCTCCTATAATTCACCCCTCCACTTT. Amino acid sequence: CASSVDSGASSYNSPLHF. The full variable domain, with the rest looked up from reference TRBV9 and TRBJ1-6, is DSGVTQTPKHLITATGQRVTLRCSPRSGDLSVYWYQQSLDQGLQFLIQYYNGEERAKGNILERFSAQQFPDLHSELNLSSLELGDSALYFCASSVDSGASSYNSPLHFGNGTRLTVT.

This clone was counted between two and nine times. This chain's CDR3 is CASSLEEQGRTEAFF. As DNA, the CDR3 is TGTGCCAGCAGCTTAGAGGAGCAGGGGCGGACTGAAGCTTTCTTT. The gene calls are TRBV7-9 and TRBJ1-1, with D perhaps matching TRBD1 (6 bases). V lost 1 base and J 5 bases, leaving 14 bases between the germline ends. The CDR3 runs 15 residues. Germline loops: CDR1 SEHNR, CDR2 FQNEAQ (reference sequence).

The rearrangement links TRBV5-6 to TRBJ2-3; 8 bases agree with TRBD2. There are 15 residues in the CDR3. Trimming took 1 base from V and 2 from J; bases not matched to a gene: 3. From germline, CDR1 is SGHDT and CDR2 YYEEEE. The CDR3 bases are TGTGCCAGCAGCTTGACAGCGGGGGTCACAGATACGCAGTATTTT. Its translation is CASSLTAGVTDTQYF.

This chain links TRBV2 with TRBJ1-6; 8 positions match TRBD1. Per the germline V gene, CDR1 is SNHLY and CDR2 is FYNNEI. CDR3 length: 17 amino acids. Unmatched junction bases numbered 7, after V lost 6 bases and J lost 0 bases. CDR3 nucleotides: TGTGCCAGCAGACCTGACAGGGGAAGCTCCTATAATTCACCCCTCCACTTT. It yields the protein CASRPDRGSSYNSPLHF.

CDR3 residues: CASSLYRGTDNTYEQYF. CDR3 DNA sequence: TGTGCCAGCAGCTTGTACCGCGGGACAGACAACACCTACGAGCAGTACTTC. The V call is TRBV5-8, the J call TRBJ2-7; D perhaps matches TRBD1 (7 bases). V was cut by 1 base and J by 2 bases, with 19 bases left in between. CDR3 length equals 17 residues. CDR1 and CDR2 from the germline V gene are SGHTS and YDEGEE.

CDR3 protein: CASSPTGTEAFF. The CDR3 DNA reads as TGTGCCAGCAGCCCGACAGGGACTGAAGCTTTCTTT. The rearrangement joins TRBV6-2 or TRBV6-3 to TRBJ1-1; TRBD1 matches at 7 bases. The CDR3 is made up of 12 amino acids. Germline CDR1 reads MNHEY; CDR2 reads SVGEGT. The ends lost 6 bases at V and 5 bases at J; junction bases unmatched: 3.

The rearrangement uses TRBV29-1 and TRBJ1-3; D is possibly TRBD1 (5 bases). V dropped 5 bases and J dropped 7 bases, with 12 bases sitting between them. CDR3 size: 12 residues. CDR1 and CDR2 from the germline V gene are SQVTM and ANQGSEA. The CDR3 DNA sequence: TGCAGCGTTCACCCGGGGGGTAACACCATATATTTT. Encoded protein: CSVHPGGNTIYF.

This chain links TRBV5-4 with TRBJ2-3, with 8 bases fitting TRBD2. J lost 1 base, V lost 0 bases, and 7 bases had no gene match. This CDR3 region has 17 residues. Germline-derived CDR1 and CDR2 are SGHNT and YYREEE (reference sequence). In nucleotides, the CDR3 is TGTGCCAGCAGCTTGGAGAAAGAGCGGGGGTGCACAGATACGCAGTATTTT. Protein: CASSLEKERGCTDTQYF.

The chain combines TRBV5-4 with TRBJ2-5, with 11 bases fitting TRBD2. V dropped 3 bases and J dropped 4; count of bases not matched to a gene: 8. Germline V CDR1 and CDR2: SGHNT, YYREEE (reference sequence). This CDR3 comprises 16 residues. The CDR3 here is CASSSQPLAGGETQYF. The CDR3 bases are TGTGCCAGCAGCTCACAGCCTCTAGCGGGGGGAGAGACCCAGTACTTC.

The CDR3 sequence: CASSIGAAYNEQFF. Written as DNA, the CDR3 is TGTGCCAGTAGTATAGGAGCGGCATACAATGAGCAGTTCTTC. V and J are TRBV19 and TRBJ2-1; a possible D gene is TRBD2 (5 bases). Germline-derived CDR1 and CDR2 are LNHDA and SQIVND (reference sequence). V lost 1 base and J 4 bases, leaving 8 bases between the germline ends. CDR3 length: 14 amino acids.

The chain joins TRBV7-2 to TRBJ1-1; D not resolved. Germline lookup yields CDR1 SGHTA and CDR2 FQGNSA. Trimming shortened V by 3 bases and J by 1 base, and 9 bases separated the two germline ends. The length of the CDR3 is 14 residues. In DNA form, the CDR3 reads TGTGCCAGCAGCTTCCTGGAGAGGAACACTGAAGCTTTCTTT. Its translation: CASSFLERNTEAFF.